This T cell receptor beta chain came from a study of blood T cells in healthy people across ages. Study outcomes and limitations: Observed TCR beta diversity showed a strong correlation with the percentage of naive T cells as measured by flow cytometry. Leaving the PBMCs unsorted stopped any conclusive comparison of naive versus antigen-experienced cells.

It was with a sample-barcoded 5' primer and a J-beta primer mix that a second PCR of roughly 7 to 12 cycles was run. The template-switch adaptor, which had 12 random nucleotides, put a tag on each cDNA molecule. TCRdb recomputed calls from the 5' RACE reads with MiXCR, one row per CDR3 protein. The sample carries approximately 900,000 distinct CDR3 sequences, about 27% recorded once. Germline CDR1 is SEHNR and CDR2 is FQNEAQ (reference sequence). CDR3 length: 14 amino acids. The V end lost 5 bases, the J end lost 6 bases, and 16 bases lay between the germline ends. To note about this clonotype: The antigen is not known.

This sample was shared with a second study, whose subject was T cells of mothers and their children. As that study records: A slight, non-significant increase in overlap was found for related mother-child pairs relative to unrelated pairs.

Sequenced: blood. V and J are TRBV7-9 and TRBJ2-5; D gene uncertain. The clonotype was recovered from a woman in her forties in good health. DNA for the CDR3: TGTGCCAGCAGCCAGGTTGAGGTCCCCAAGACCCAGTACTTC. Translating it yields CASSQVEVPKTQYF.